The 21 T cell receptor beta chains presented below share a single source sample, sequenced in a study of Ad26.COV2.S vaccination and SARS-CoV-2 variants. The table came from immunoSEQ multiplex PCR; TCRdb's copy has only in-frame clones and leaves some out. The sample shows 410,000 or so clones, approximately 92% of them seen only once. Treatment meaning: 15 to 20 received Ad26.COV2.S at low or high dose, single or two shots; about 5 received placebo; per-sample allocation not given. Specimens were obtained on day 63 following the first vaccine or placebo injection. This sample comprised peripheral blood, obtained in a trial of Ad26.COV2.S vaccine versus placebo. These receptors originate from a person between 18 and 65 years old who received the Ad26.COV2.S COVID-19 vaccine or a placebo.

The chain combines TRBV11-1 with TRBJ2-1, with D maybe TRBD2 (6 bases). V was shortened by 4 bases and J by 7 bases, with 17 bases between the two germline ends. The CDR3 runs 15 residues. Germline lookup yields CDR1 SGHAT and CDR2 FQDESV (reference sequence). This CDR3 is CASSSPSDPGNEQFF. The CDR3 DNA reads TGTGCCAGCAGCTCCCCTAGCGACCCTGGGAATGAGCAGTTCTTC.

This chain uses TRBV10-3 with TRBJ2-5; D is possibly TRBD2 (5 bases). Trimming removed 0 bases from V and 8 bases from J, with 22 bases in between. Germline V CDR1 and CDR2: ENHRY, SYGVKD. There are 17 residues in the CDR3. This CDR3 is CAISESTGSSMRQTQYF. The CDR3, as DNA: TGTGCCATCAGTGAGTCGACGGGGTCCTCCATGAGGCAAACCCAGTACTTC.

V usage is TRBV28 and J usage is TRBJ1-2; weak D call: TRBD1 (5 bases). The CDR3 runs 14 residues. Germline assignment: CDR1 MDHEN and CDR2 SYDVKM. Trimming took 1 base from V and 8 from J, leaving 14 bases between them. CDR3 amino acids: CASSLSRGTPGYTF. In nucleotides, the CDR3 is TGTGCCAGCAGTTTATCTCGGGGGACGCCCGGCTACACCTTC.

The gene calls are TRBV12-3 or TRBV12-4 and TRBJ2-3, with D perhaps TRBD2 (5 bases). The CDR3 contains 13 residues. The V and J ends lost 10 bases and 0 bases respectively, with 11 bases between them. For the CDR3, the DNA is TGTGCCACAAAAGCGGACAGCACAGATACGCAGTATTTT. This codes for CATKADSTDTQYF.

This CDR3 is CAWSGQQGRGYTF. The CDR3, as DNA: TGTGCCTGGAGTGGGCAACAGGGCCGGGGCTACACCTTC. The rearrangement uses TRBV30 and TRBJ1-2; D perhaps matches TRBD1 (6 bases). Germline V gives CDR1 GTSNPN, CDR2 SVGIG (reference sequence). The CDR3 length is 13 residues. V was cut by 1 base and J by 8 bases, with 14 bases left in between. The complete variable domain, with remaining parts taken from reference TRBV30 and TRBJ1-2, reads SQTIHQWPATLVQPVGSPLSLECTVEGTSNPNLYWYRQAAGRGLQLLFYSVGIGQISSEVPQNLSASRPQDRQFILSSKKLLLSDSGFYLCAWSGQQGRGYTFGSGTRLTVV.

Here the CDR3 reads CASSSGTGFEKLFF. The CDR3, as DNA: TGTGCCAGTAGTTCCGGGACAGGGTTTGAAAAACTGTTTTTT. The rearrangement uses TRBV19 and TRBJ1-4; 9 nucleotides line up with TRBD1. Germline trimming cut 5 bases from V and 7 bases from J; bases unmatched to any gene: 5. CDR1 LNHDA and CDR2 SQIVND come from the germline V gene (reference sequence). The CDR3 spans 14 residues. Full variable domain (missing parts from reference TRBV19 and TRBJ1-4): DGGITQSPKYLFRKEGQNVTLSCEQNLNHDAMYWYRQDPGQGLRLIYYSQIVNDFQKGDIAEGYSVSREKKESFPLTVTSAQKNPTAFYLCASSSGTGFEKLFFGSGTQLSVL.

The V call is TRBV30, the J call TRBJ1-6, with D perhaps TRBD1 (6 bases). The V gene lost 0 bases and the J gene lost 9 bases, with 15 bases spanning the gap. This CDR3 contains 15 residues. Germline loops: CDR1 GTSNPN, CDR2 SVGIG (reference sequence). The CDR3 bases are TGTGCCTGGAGTGTACAAGGGGGGGTCGGTTCACCCCTCCACTTT. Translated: CAWSVQGGVGSPLHF.

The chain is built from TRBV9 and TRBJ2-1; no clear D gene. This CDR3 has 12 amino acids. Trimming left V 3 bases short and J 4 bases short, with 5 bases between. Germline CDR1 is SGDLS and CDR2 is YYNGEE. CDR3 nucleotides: TGTGCCAGCAGCGCCGGGTACAATGAGCAGTTCTTC. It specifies CASSAGYNEQFF.

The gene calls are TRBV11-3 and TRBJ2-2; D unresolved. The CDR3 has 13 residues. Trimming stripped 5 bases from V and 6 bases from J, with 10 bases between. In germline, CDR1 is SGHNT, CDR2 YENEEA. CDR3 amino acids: CASSLSRPGELFF. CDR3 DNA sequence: TGTGCCAGCAGCCTATCCAGACCCGGGGAGCTGTTTTTT.

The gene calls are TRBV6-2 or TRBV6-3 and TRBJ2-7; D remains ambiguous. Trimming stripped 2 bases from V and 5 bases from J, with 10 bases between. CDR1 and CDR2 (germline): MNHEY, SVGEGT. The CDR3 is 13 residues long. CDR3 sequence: CASSYEDRHEQYF. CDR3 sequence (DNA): TGTGCCAGCAGTTACGAGGATCGGCACGAGCAGTACTTC.

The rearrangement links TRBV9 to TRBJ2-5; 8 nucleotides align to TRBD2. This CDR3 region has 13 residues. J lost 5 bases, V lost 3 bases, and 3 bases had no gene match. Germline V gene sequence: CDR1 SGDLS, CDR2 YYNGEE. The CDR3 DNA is TGTGCCAGCAGCGCCCGACTAGCGGAGACCCAGTACTTC. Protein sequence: CASSARLAETQYF.

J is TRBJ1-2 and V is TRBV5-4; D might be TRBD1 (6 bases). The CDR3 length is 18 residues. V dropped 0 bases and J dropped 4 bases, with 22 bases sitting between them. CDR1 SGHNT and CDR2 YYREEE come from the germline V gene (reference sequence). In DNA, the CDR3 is TGTGCCAGCAGCTTGGCCATGGGTCAGGGGTCAGATAGCTATGGCTACACCTTC. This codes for CASSLAMGQGSDSYGYTF. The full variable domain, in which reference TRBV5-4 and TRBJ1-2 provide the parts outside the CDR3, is ETGVTQSPTHLIKTRGQQVTLRCSSQSGHNTVSWYQQALGQGPQFIFQYYREEENGRGNFPPRFSGLQFPNYSSELNVNALELDDSALYLCASSLAMGQGSDSYGYTFGSGTRLTVV.

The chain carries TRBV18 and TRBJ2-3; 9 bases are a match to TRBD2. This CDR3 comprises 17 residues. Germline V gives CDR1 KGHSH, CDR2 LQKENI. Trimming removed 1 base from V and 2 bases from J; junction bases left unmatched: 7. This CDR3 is CASSPLFSGSLTDTQYF. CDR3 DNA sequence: TGTGCCAGCTCACCACTTTTTAGCGGGAGTCTCACAGATACGCAGTATTTT. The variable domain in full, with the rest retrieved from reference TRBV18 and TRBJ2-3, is NAGVMQNPRHLVRRRGQEARLRCSPMKGHSHVYWYRQLPEEGLKFMVYLQKENIIDESGMPKERFSAEFPKEGPSILRIQQVVRGDSAAYFCASSPLFSGSLTDTQYFGPGTRLTVL.

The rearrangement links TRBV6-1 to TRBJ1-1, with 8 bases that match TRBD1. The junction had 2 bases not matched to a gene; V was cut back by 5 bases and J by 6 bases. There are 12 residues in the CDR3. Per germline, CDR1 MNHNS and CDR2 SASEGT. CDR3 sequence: CASSSTGAEAFF. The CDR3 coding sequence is TGTGCCAGCAGTTCGACAGGGGCTGAAGCTTTCTTT.

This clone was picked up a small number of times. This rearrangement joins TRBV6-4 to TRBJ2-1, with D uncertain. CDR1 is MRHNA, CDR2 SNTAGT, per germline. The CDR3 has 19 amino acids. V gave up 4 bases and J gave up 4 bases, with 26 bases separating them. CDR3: CASSVDSFVSLFEYNEQFF. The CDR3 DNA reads TGTGCCAGCAGTGTCGATAGTTTCGTTTCTTTGTTTGAGTACAATGAGCAGTTCTTC.

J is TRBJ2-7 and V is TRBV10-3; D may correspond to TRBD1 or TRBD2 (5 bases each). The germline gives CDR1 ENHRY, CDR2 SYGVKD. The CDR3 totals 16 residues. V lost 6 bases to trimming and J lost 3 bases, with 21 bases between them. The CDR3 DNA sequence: TGTGCCATCAGCCCCCGGGACCAAAGGGCAGGCTACGAGCAGTACTTC. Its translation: CAISPRDQRAGYEQYF.

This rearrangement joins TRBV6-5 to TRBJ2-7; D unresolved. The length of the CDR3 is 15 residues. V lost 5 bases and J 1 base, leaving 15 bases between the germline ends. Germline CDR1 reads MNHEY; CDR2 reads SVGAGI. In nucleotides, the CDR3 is TGTGCCAGCAGTACTCGACGGGCTTTATCCTACGAGCAGTACTTC. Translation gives CASSTRRALSYEQYF.

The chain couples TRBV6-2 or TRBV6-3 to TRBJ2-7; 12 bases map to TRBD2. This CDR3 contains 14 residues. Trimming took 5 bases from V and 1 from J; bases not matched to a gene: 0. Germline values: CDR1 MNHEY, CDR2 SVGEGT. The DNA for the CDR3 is TGTGCCAGCAGTCTAGCGGGAGGGTCCTACGAGCAGTACTTC. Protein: CASSLAGGSYEQYF.

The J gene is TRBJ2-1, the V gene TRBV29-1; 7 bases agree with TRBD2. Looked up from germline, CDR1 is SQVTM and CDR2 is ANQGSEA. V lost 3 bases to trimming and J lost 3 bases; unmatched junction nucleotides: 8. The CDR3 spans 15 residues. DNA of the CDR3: TGCAGCGTTGATCCGGCGGGAGAGGGCTACAATGAGCAGTTCTTC. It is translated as CSVDPAGEGYNEQFF.

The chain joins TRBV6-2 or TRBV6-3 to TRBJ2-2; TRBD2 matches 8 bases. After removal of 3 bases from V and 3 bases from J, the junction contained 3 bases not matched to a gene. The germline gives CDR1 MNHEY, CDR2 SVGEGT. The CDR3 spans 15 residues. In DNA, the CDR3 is TGTGCCAGCAGTTATCTGGGACTAGACACCGGGGAGCTGTTTTTT. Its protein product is CASSYLGLDTGELFF.

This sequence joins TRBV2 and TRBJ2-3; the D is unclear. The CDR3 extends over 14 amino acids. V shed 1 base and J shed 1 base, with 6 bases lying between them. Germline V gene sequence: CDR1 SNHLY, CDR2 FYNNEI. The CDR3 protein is CASSEEWRTDTQYF. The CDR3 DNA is TGTGCCAGCAGTGAAGAGTGGCGCACAGATACGCAGTATTTT.